This T cell receptor (beta chain) came from a study of T-cell reconstitution after alpha-beta-depleted transplantation in children. Study-level results: Among T cells one year after transplant, newly produced cells accounted for most counts and diversity. Reportedly, alpha-beta T cells present about two months post-transplant originated from several hundred expanded clones of graft origin. Surviving recipient T cells and thymic progenitors accounted for the high day-60 TCRbeta diversity observed in some patients.

Unique molecular identifiers tagged the TCRbeta library. Via MiXCR, TCRdb re-called the PCR reads, giving one row per CDR3 protein. This sample has about 290,000 distinct CDR3 sequences, with roughly 7.8% found just once. Comments on this clonotype: Its antigen is still unknown.

With 5 bases removed from V and 0 bases from J, the gap between germline ends came to 14 bases. CDR1 is SEHNR, CDR2 FQNEAQ, per germline (reference sequence). This CDR3 is built from 16 residues. The chain links TRBV7-9 to TRBJ1-3; D ambiguous. The sample here was peripheral blood, taken 360 days after TCRalphabeta/CD19-depleted stem cell transplant. This clonotype was obtained from a female patient between 2 and 15 years old who had a stem cell transplant for Fanconi anemia, so the T cells may come from the graft donor. CDR3 protein: CASSPPGPSSGNTIYF. In nucleotides, the CDR3 is TGTGCCAGCAGCCCCCCCGGGCCCAGCTCTGGAAACACCATATATTTT.